Listed below are T cell receptor beta chains from one sample, sequenced in a study of cytomegalovirus exposure and HLA in healthy donors. Libraries were prepared by immunoSEQ multiplex PCR; TCRdb keeps only in-frame clonotypes and omits some of them. The sample has approximately 110,000 clones, 65% to 80% seen once. Sequencing input: PBMCs. These TCRs come from a human donor in good health. The CDR3 runs from the conserved cysteine through the conserved F or W. D genes are given only for firm matches. The listing skips clone size in some rows; elsewhere it reads once, few, many or a size class.

clone_size: NA
j_call: TRBJ2-2
v_call: TRBV9
d_call: NA
cdr3_nt: TGTGCCAGCAGCGTAGTTCAGGGTTTGGCCGGGGAGCTGTTTTTT
cdr3_aa: CASSVVQGLAGELFF

clone_size: NA
j_call: TRBJ2-7
v_call: TRBV30
d_call: NA
cdr3_nt: TGTGCCTGGAGTAGAGGGGGGGGCCCTCAGGACGAGCAGTACTTC
cdr3_aa: CAWSRGGGPQDEQYF

clone_size: NA
j_call: TRBJ1-1
v_call: TRBV2
d_call: TRBD1
cdr3_nt: TGTGCCAGCAGTGCAGGGGGCCCGAACACTGAAGCTTTCTTT
cdr3_aa: CASSAGGPNTEAFF

clone_size: NA
j_call: TRBJ1-2
v_call: TRBV5-6
d_call: TRBD1
cdr3_nt: TGTGCCAGCAGCTTAAGACAGGGGACCGGTGGCTACACCTTC
cdr3_aa: CASSLRQGTGGYTF

clone_size: NA
j_call: TRBJ2-6
v_call: TRBV6-4
d_call: NA
cdr3_nt: TGTGCCAGCAGCGAGGGTCCTGGGGCCAACGTCCTGACTTTC
cdr3_aa: CASSEGPGANVLTF

clone_size: NA
j_call: TRBJ2-2
v_call: TRBV11-2
d_call: TRBD2
cdr3_nt: TGTGCCAGCAGCTTAGGGGGACTAGCGGGTACGAACACCGGGGAGCTGTTTTTT
cdr3_aa: CASSLGGLAGTNTGELFF

clone_size: NA
j_call: TRBJ1-2
v_call: TRBV10-3
d_call: NA
cdr3_nt: TGTGCCATCAGTGCGACATATGGCTACACCTTC
cdr3_aa: CAISATYGYTF

clone_size: NA
j_call: TRBJ2-4
v_call: TRBV5-1
d_call: NA
cdr3_nt: TGCGCCAGCAGCTTTCTAGGAAACATTCAGTACTTC
cdr3_aa: CASSFLGNIQYF

clone_size: NA
j_call: TRBJ2-7
v_call: TRBV10-3
d_call: TRBD1
cdr3_nt: TGTGCCATCAGTGGGACTGACGGGACAGACGAGCAGTACTTC
cdr3_aa: CAISGTDGTDEQYF

clone_size: once
j_call: TRBJ1-1
v_call: TRBV28
d_call: NA
cdr3_nt: TGTGCCAGCACCCCCGGGGGGGCTGACACTGAAGCTTTCTTT
cdr3_aa: CASTPGGADTEAFF

clone_size: NA
j_call: TRBJ2-5
v_call: TRBV19
d_call: TRBD2
cdr3_nt: TGTGCCAGTAGTGGCCAGACTAGCGGGAAAGAGACCCAGTACTTC
cdr3_aa: CASSGQTSGKETQYF

clone_size: NA
j_call: TRBJ2-3
v_call: TRBV10-3
d_call: TRBD2
cdr3_nt: TGTGCCATCAGTGAGTCGCTGGCTAGCGGGGGAAGCACAGATACGCAGTATTTT
cdr3_aa: CAISESLASGGSTDTQYF

clone_size: NA
j_call: TRBJ1-5
v_call: TRBV12-2
d_call: NA
cdr3_nt: TGTGCAAGTCGCTCCGACAGTGACAATCAGCCCCAGCATTTT
cdr3_aa: CASRSDSDNQPQHF

clone_size: NA
j_call: TRBJ2-5
v_call: TRBV28
d_call: NA
cdr3_nt: TGTGCCAGCAGTTCTCCACATCTGACAGGTCACCAATGGGAGACCCAGTACTTC
cdr3_aa: CASSSPHLTGHQWETQYF

clone_size: NA
j_call: TRBJ1-3
v_call: TRBV19
d_call: TRBD1
cdr3_nt: TGTGCCAGTAGTATCGTGACAGGGCGAGCGGACACCATATATTTT
cdr3_aa: CASSIVTGRADTIYF

clone_size: NA
j_call: TRBJ1-2
v_call: TRBV10-3
d_call: NA
cdr3_nt: TGTGCCATCAGTGCCGGGGGTGGCTACACCTTC
cdr3_aa: CAISAGGGYTF

clone_size: NA
j_call: TRBJ2-7
v_call: TRBV11-2
d_call: TRBD2
cdr3_nt: TGTGCCAGCAACCCGCGGGAGGTCTGGTACGAGCAGTACTTC
cdr3_aa: CASNPREVWYEQYF

clone_size: NA
j_call: TRBJ1-2
v_call: TRBV6-1
d_call: TRBD1
cdr3_nt: TGTGCCACTATGGACAGGAGCCGGGGCGGCTACACCTTC
cdr3_aa: CATMDRSRGGYTF

clone_size: NA
j_call: TRBJ1-2
v_call: TRBV7-8
d_call: NA
cdr3_nt: TGTGCCAGCAGCCTGCGGGACGGCTTAGGGGGCTACACCTTC
cdr3_aa: CASSLRDGLGGYTF

clone_size: NA
j_call: TRBJ2-3
v_call: TRBV7-2
d_call: TRBD2
cdr3_nt: TGTGCCAGCAGCTTCACTAGCGGGAGGTCAGATACGCAGTATTTT
cdr3_aa: CASSFTSGRSDTQYF

clone_size: NA
j_call: TRBJ2-1
v_call: TRBV27
d_call: TRBD2
cdr3_nt: TGTGCCAGCAGTTTTCAACTAGCGGGAGTCAATGAGCAGTTCTTC
cdr3_aa: CASSFQLAGVNEQFF

clone_size: NA
j_call: TRBJ1-1
v_call: TRBV6-5
d_call: NA
cdr3_nt: TGTGCCAGCAGAAGACAAGAGAACACTGAAGCTTTCTTT
cdr3_aa: CASRRQENTEAFF

clone_size: NA
j_call: TRBJ2-1
v_call: TRBV30
d_call: NA
cdr3_nt: TGTGCCTGGAGACAAGACAGCGGGTATGGGAATGAGCAGTTCTTC
cdr3_aa: CAWRQDSGYGNEQFF

clone_size: few
j_call: TRBJ1-1
v_call: TRBV10-2
d_call: NA
cdr3_nt: TGCGCCAGCAGCGGGGCGGGAGGGCGGACTGAAGCTTTCTTT
cdr3_aa: CASSGAGGRTEAFF

clone_size: NA
j_call: TRBJ2-7
v_call: TRBV11-2
d_call: NA
cdr3_nt: TGTGCCAGCAGCGTCAGCGTATCGACCCCAGCGTCTAACTACGAGCAGTACTTC
cdr3_aa: CASSVSVSTPASNYEQYF

clone_size: NA
j_call: TRBJ2-7
v_call: TRBV11-3
d_call: NA
cdr3_nt: TGTGCCAGCAGCGCTCCCGCGGCCTACGAGCAGTACTTC
cdr3_aa: CASSAPAAYEQYF

clone_size: once
j_call: TRBJ2-7
v_call: TRBV2
d_call: TRBD2
cdr3_nt: TGTGCCAGCAGGACGGCGACTAGCGGGAACTACGAGCAGTACTTC
cdr3_aa: CASRTATSGNYEQYF

clone_size: NA
j_call: TRBJ2-2
v_call: TRBV7-9
d_call: NA
cdr3_nt: TGTGCCAGCAGCTTATATAAGGGGGCGAACACCGGGGAGCTGTTTTTT
cdr3_aa: CASSLYKGANTGELFF

clone_size: NA
j_call: TRBJ1-5
v_call: TRBV10-3
d_call: TRBD1
cdr3_nt: TGTGCCACCCAGGGGGCGAGGGGCAATCAGCCCCAGCATTTT
cdr3_aa: CATQGARGNQPQHF

clone_size: NA
j_call: TRBJ1-1
v_call: TRBV28
d_call: NA
cdr3_nt: TGTGCCAGCAGCCCCCCCCAGCGACACACTGAAGCTTTCTTT
cdr3_aa: CASSPPQRHTEAFF

clone_size: few
j_call: TRBJ2-4
v_call: TRBV25-1
d_call: TRBD1
cdr3_nt: TGTGCCAGCAGTGAAAAAAAGGACAGGGAAGTAGCCAAAAACATTCAGTACTTC
cdr3_aa: CASSEKKDREVAKNIQYF

clone_size: NA
j_call: TRBJ1-1
v_call: TRBV9
d_call: TRBD1
cdr3_nt: TGTGCCAGCAGCGTTACAGGGGTTGAAGCTTTCTTT
cdr3_aa: CASSVTGVEAFF

clone_size: NA
j_call: TRBJ2-1
v_call: TRBV5-1
d_call: TRBD2
cdr3_nt: TGCGCCAGCAGCCAAGGACTAGCGGGAGGGCCTGGGCTGAATGAGCAGTTCTTC
cdr3_aa: CASSQGLAGGPGLNEQFF

clone_size: few
j_call: TRBJ2-1
v_call: TRBV5-1
d_call: TRBD2
cdr3_nt: TGCGCCAGCAGCTTGATGGGGACTAGCGGGAGCAATGAGCAGTTCTTC
cdr3_aa: CASSLMGTSGSNEQFF

clone_size: NA
j_call: TRBJ1-1
v_call: TRBV7-3
d_call: NA
cdr3_nt: TGTGCCAGCAGCCCGTATACAGGACGCGCCACTGAAGCTTTCTTT
cdr3_aa: CASSPYTGRATEAFF

clone_size: NA
j_call: TRBJ1-4
v_call: TRBV6-6
d_call: NA
cdr3_nt: TGTGCCAGCAGGTCGGGTGTGGAAGGTGAAAAACTGTTTTTT
cdr3_aa: CASRSGVEGEKLFF

clone_size: NA
j_call: TRBJ1-1
v_call: TRBV19
d_call: NA
cdr3_nt: TGTGCCAGTAGCGGGCAGGGAAAGACTGAAGCTTTCTTT
cdr3_aa: CASSGQGKTEAFF

clone_size: few
j_call: TRBJ2-2
v_call: TRBV7-3
d_call: TRBD2
cdr3_nt: TGTGCCAGCAGCTTAGTTCCTAGCGGGAGTGCCGGGGAGCTGTTTTTT
cdr3_aa: CASSLVPSGSAGELFF

clone_size: NA
j_call: TRBJ2-1
v_call: TRBV6-5
d_call: TRBD2
cdr3_nt: TGTGCCAGCAGCCTTAGCGGGAGCAATGAGCAGTTCTTC
cdr3_aa: CASSLSGSNEQFF

clone_size: NA
j_call: TRBJ1-1
v_call: TRBV6-1
d_call: NA
cdr3_nt: TGTGCCAGCAAGGACGGGACTCTCACTGAAGCTTTCTTT
cdr3_aa: CASKDGTLTEAFF

clone_size: NA
j_call: TRBJ2-4
v_call: TRBV28
d_call: TRBD1
cdr3_nt: TGTGCCAGCAGTTTCATTGACCCCCGGGACAGGGCTCAATCTCCGATTCAGCAGTACTTC
cdr3_aa: CASSFIDPRDRAQSPIQQYF

clone_size: NA
j_call: TRBJ2-7
v_call: TRBV11-2
d_call: TRBD1
cdr3_nt: TGTGCCAGCACCCCGAGGGGGACAGGGTCCTACGAGCAGTACTTC
cdr3_aa: CASTPRGTGSYEQYF

clone_size: NA
j_call: TRBJ2-7
v_call: TRBV11-3
d_call: TRBD2
cdr3_nt: TGTGCCAGCAGCTTCGAGTCCGGGACTAGCGGGAGGCTGTACTTC
cdr3_aa: CASSFESGTSGRLYF

clone_size: few
j_call: TRBJ2-2
v_call: TRBV15
d_call: NA
cdr3_nt: TGTGCCACCAGCAGAGCTTTCGTTTTTACAGGCTTGACCGGGGAGCTGTTTTTT
cdr3_aa: CATSRAFVFTGLTGELFF

clone_size: few
j_call: TRBJ2-6
v_call: TRBV28
d_call: NA
cdr3_nt: TGTGCCAGCAGCCTTTCTGGGGCCAACGGCCTGACTTTC
cdr3_aa: CASSLSGANGLTF

clone_size: NA
j_call: TRBJ2-1
v_call: TRBV5-6
d_call: TRBD2
cdr3_nt: TGTGCCAGCGTCCTTAGCGGGAGGGCCGGTTACAATGAGCAGTTCTTC
cdr3_aa: CASVLSGRAGYNEQFF

clone_size: few
j_call: TRBJ2-1
v_call: TRBV6-4
d_call: NA
cdr3_nt: TGTGCCAGCAGTGACCCCGAGGCAGACAATGAGCAGTTCTTC
cdr3_aa: CASSDPEADNEQFF

clone_size: NA
j_call: TRBJ2-5
v_call: TRBV19
d_call: TRBD2
cdr3_nt: TGTGCCAGTAGTATAAAGCGGGGACAAGAGACCCAGTACTTC
cdr3_aa: CASSIKRGQETQYF

clone_size: NA
j_call: TRBJ1-1
v_call: TRBV29-1
d_call: TRBD1
cdr3_nt: TGCAGCGTTGGGGGGGACAGGGGAAGGAGCACTGAAGCTTTCTTT
cdr3_aa: CSVGGDRGRSTEAFF